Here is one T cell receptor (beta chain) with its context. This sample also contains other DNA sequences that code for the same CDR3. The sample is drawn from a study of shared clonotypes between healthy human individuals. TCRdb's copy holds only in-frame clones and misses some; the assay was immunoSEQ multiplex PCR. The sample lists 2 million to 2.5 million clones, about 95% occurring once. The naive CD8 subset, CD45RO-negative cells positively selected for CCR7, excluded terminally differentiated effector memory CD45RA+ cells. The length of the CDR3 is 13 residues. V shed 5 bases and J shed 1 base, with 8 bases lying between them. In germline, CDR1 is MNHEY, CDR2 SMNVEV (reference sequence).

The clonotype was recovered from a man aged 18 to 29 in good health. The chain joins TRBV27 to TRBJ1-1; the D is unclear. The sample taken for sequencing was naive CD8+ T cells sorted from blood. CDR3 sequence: CASSPPGNTEAFF. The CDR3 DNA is TGTGCCAGCAGTCCTCCCGGGAACACTGAAGCTTTCTTT.